This is a list of T cell receptor beta chains from one sample in a study of beta chain features in type 1 diabetes. Here immunoSEQ multiplex PCR was the method, and the copy in TCRdb shows in-frame clones only, minus some. The repertoire includes about 620,000 clones, about a sixth of them detected once, and 0.07% to 0.095% sits in the top ten. The sequencing sample was made of naive CD4+ T cells from blood. The receptors were gathered from a man in his late teens or twenties in good health. CDR3s include the opening cysteine and the closing phenylalanine or tryptophan.

j_call: TRBJ1-4; v_call: TRBV6-5; cdr3_aa: CASREATGRVEKLFF
j_call: TRBJ1-5; v_call: TRBV7-6; cdr3_aa: CASSLQLGGNQPQHF
j_call: TRBJ2-1; v_call: TRBV29-1; cdr3_aa: CSVGGSYNEQFF
j_call: TRBJ1-1; v_call: TRBV7-2; cdr3_aa: CASSLPAYTEAFF
j_call: TRBJ2-3; v_call: TRBV30; cdr3_aa: CAWSVLVPDTQYF
j_call: TRBJ1-5; v_call: TRBV7-2; cdr3_aa: CASSYGGGQPQHF
j_call: TRBJ1-1; v_call: TRBV7-3; cdr3_aa: CASSFTGGFTEAFF
j_call: TRBJ1-1; v_call: TRBV5-6; cdr3_aa: CASSLSGIGYTEAFF
j_call: TRBJ2-3; v_call: TRBV5-1; cdr3_aa: CASSLADGAYVDTQYF
j_call: TRBJ1-5; v_call: TRBV7-9; cdr3_aa: CASSPEGGAPQHF
j_call: TRBJ2-5; v_call: TRBV2; cdr3_aa: CASLAGPQETQYF
j_call: TRBJ2-7; v_call: TRBV28; cdr3_aa: CASSQVAYEQYF
j_call: TRBJ2-3; v_call: TRBV5-4; cdr3_aa: CASSLAGGTQDTQYF
j_call: TRBJ1-1; v_call: TRBV5-4; cdr3_aa: CASSLEIGRGTEAFF
j_call: TRBJ1-5; v_call: TRBV18; cdr3_aa: CASSGIPANQPQHF
j_call: TRBJ2-7; v_call: TRBV9; cdr3_aa: CASSVSAAYEQYF